These 32 T cell receptor beta chains came from one sample sequenced in a study of regulatory T cells in long-lasting Graves disease. Building the TCR beta libraries relied on iRepertoire HTBI primers, and CDR3 regions underwent Arm-PCR. TCRdb recomputed calls from the multiplex PCR reads with MiXCR, one row per CDR3 protein. The sample holds more than 350,000 distinct CDR3 sequences; around 14% are singletons and the top ten take around 15%. Time point in this sample: newly diagnosed GD, antithyroid drugs for less than 3 months. There was RNA extracted from PBMCs, and the TCR library was made from it. This same sample was also part of a study on T cells in Graves' hyperthyroidism and ophthalmopathy.

Sample: peripheral blood mononuclear cells (PBMCs), taken at new diagnosis, from a patient treated with antithyroid drugs. Receptors originate from a woman aged 25 to 39 with Graves disease.

This clonotype was counted at least ten times. The germline gene is not matched at one end of the junction; a read error may be the cause. V and J are TRBV5-1 and TRBJ1-1; the D gene is possibly TRBD1 (5 bases). The CDR3 runs 14 residues. Germline V gene lookup returns CDR1 SGHRS and CDR2 YFSETQ. CDR3 in DNA: TGTGCCAGCAGCTTGGGGCTAATGAACACTGAAGCTTTCTTT. Translated: CASSLGLMNTEAFF.

This clonotype has a handful of counts. This chain connects TRBV27 to TRBJ2-7, with D perhaps matching TRBD1 (6 bases). The germline V gene encodes CDR1 MNHEY and CDR2 SMNVEV (reference sequence). This CDR3 is built from 15 residues. Trimming took 3 bases from V and 2 from J, leaving 14 bases between them. CDR3 loop: CASSFLGQKAYEQYF. Written as DNA, the CDR3 is TGTGCCAGCAGTTTTTTAGGACAGAAGGCCTACGAGCAGTACTTC.

This clonotype was observed a few times. The chain carries TRBV10-2 and TRBJ1-6; 10 bases are a match to TRBD1. The CDR3 extends over 16 amino acids. Germline values: CDR1 WSHSY, CDR2 SAAADI. The junction had 11 bases not matched to a gene; V was cut back by 6 bases and J by 9 bases. CDR3 amino acids: CASRERQGALGSPLHF. DNA of the CDR3: TGCGCCAGCAGGGAAAGACAGGGGGCTCTTGGTTCACCCCTCCACTTT.

CDR3 protein: CASSQEGLAGPFEQYF. The CDR3, as DNA: TGTGCCAGCAGCCAAGAAGGACTAGCGGGCCCTTTCGAGCAGTACTTC. The chain is built from TRBV3-1 and TRBJ2-7; 11 positions match TRBD2. J lost 6 bases, V lost 0 bases, and 7 bases had no gene match. CDR1 is LGHDT, CDR2 YNNKEL, per germline (reference sequence). This CDR3 comprises 16 residues.

The genes are TRBV7-3 and TRBJ2-3; a weak D match, TRBD2 (6 bases). The germline V gene has CDR1 SGHTA and CDR2 FQGTGA. V dropped 5 bases and J dropped 14 bases, with 26 bases sitting between them. The CDR3 loop spans 15 amino acids. For the CDR3, the DNA is TGTGCCAGCAGCCAAACGGACGGGAGCGGGTCCCGTTGGTATTTT. This gives the protein CASSQTDGSGSRWYF.

This clonotype showed up just a few times. CDR3 nucleotide sequence: TGCAGTGCCCCGTGGGACTTTCCCTCCTACGAGCAGTACTTC. As protein: CSAPWDFPSYEQYF. The rearrangement links TRBV20-1 to TRBJ2-7, with D possibly being TRBD2 (6 bases). CDR1 and CDR2 from the germline V gene are DFQATT and SNEGSKA (reference sequence). This CDR3 is 14 amino acids long. V was shortened by 6 bases and J by 0 bases, with 15 bases between the two germline ends.

The chain is built from TRBV9 and TRBJ1-2, with 7 nucleotides matching TRBD1. V shed 0 bases, J shed 5 bases, and the junction held 4 bases outside the gene matches. Germline V CDR1 and CDR2: SGDLS, YYNGEE. The CDR3 length is 14 residues. The CDR3 spells CASSVETGFYGYTF. The CDR3 DNA reads as TGTGCCAGCAGCGTAGAGACAGGGTTTTATGGCTACACCTTC.

In this sample, this clonotype turned up many times. The CDR3 is CASSFLGNYGYTF. For the CDR3, the DNA is TGTGCCAGCAGCTTCCTAGGGAACTATGGCTACACCTTC. The V gene is TRBV7-3, the J gene TRBJ1-2, with no clear D. Germline loops: CDR1 SGHTA, CDR2 FQGTGA. The CDR3 runs 13 residues. V lost 3 bases and J 2 bases, leaving 7 bases between the germline ends.

This clonotype turned up a few times. The V call is TRBV6-1, the J call TRBJ1-1; D is perhaps TRBD1 (5 bases). This CDR3 spans 12 amino acids. The V and J ends lost 7 bases and 2 bases respectively, with 8 bases between them. Per germline, CDR1 MNHNS and CDR2 SASEGT. CDR3 in DNA: TGTGCCAGCAAGAGGGGTAACACTGAAGCTTTCTTT. Protein: CASKRGNTEAFF.

Many counts were recorded for this clonotype. This chain connects TRBV29-1 to TRBJ1-1; the match to TRBD1 covers 9 bases. CDR3 length equals 13 residues. V was pared by 3 bases and J by 8 bases, with 7 bases of the junction left unmatched. In germline, CDR1 is SQVTM, CDR2 ANQGSEA. DNA of the CDR3: TGCAGCGTTGAGGGACAGGGCGCAGTCGAAGCTTTCTTT. Its translation: CSVEGQGAVEAFF.

The chain combines TRBV30 with TRBJ2-3, with 7 bases aligning to TRBD2. CDR1 and CDR2 from the germline V gene are GTSNPN and SVGIG (reference sequence). The ends lost 3 bases at V and 4 bases at J; junction bases unmatched: 7. The CDR3 is 14 residues long. The CDR3, as DNA: TGTGCCTGGAGGGGGGGGGAGGATCCAGATACGCAGTATTTT. It encodes CAWRGGEDPDTQYF.

At least ten counts were recorded for this clonotype. CDR3 sequence: CASSPRGGRLNEQFF. For the CDR3, the DNA is TGTGCCAGCAGCCCCAGGGGGGGGAGGCTCAATGAGCAGTTCTTC. The chain has TRBV7-8 and TRBJ2-1; D possibly uses TRBD1 or TRBD2 (7 bases each). Per germline, CDR1 SGHVS and CDR2 FQNEAQ. The germline V and J ends were trimmed by 5 bases and 6 bases, with 17 bases remaining between them. CDR3 length: 15 residues.

This clonotype was observed at least ten times. The genes are TRBV11-2 and TRBJ2-7, with D uncertain. Trimming pared 5 bases from V and 3 bases from J, leaving 5 bases between. The CDR3 covers 11 residues. The V gene's germline CDR1 is SGHAT and CDR2 FQNNGV. DNA for the CDR3: TGTGCCAGCAGCCCGGGCTACGAGCAGTACTTC. Its protein is CASSPGYEQYF.

Concerning this clonotype itself: A much bigger clone sits one base away, suggesting this may be a read error. The V gene is TRBV10-3, the J gene TRBJ2-1; perhaps TRBD1 as D (6 bases). The V end was cut by 10 bases, the J end by 10 bases, with 20 bases between. There are 13 residues in the CDR3. Germline V gene lookup returns CDR1 ENHRY and CDR2 SYGVKD. The CDR3 sequence is CATEQGTSYEQFF. The CDR3 DNA reads as TGTGCCACAGAACAGGGAACCTCCTACGAGCAGTTCTTC.

This clonotype was recorded at least ten times. The J gene is TRBJ1-2, the V gene TRBV20-1; D might be TRBD1 (6 bases). The CDR3 has 12 amino acids. The V gene lost 7 bases and the J gene lost 2 bases, with 11 bases spanning the gap. Germline CDR1 reads DFQATT; CDR2 reads SNEGSKA (reference sequence). CDR3 amino acids: CSVPGVNYGYTF. The CDR3 coding sequence is TGCAGTGTCCCAGGGGTGAACTATGGCTACACCTTC.

In regard to this clonotype: It may be a read error: a sequence one base away is much more abundant. This chain links TRBV3-1 with TRBJ1-1, with a possible D match to TRBD1 (6 bases). Germline loops: CDR1 LGHDT, CDR2 YNNKEL (reference sequence). This CDR3 has 13 amino acids. V lost 4 bases and J lost 13, with 19 bases in between. CDR3 DNA sequence: TGTGCCAGCAGCCGAGGGCAGACAGGTGGGGTTTTCTTT. This sequence encodes CASSRGQTGGVFF.

This rearrangement joins TRBV20-1 to TRBJ2-7; TRBD2 matches 11 bases. The junction had 23 bases not matched to a gene; V was cut back by 0 bases and J by 4 bases. The germline V gene encodes CDR1 DFQATT and CDR2 SNEGSKA (reference sequence). CDR3 length: 21 amino acids. CDR3 protein: CSARDRRGEGSSGRARYEQYF. The DNA for the CDR3 is TGCAGTGCTAGAGATCGCAGAGGGGAGGGGAGTAGCGGGAGGGCCAGGTACGAGCAGTACTTC.

This clonotype was observed many times. The chain employs TRBV19 and TRBJ2-5; D may be TRBD2 (5 bases). The V end was cut by 4 bases, the J end by 2 bases, with 14 bases between. This CDR3 is 15 amino acids long. Germline CDR1 LNHDA, CDR2 SQIVND (reference sequence). The CDR3 protein is CASSTGGVRQETQYF. CDR3 DNA sequence: TGTGCCAGTAGTACTGGAGGCGTTCGGCAAGAGACCCAGTACTTC.

This clonotype was counted many times. The chain is built from TRBV3-1 and TRBJ2-3; D perhaps matches TRBD2 (5 bases). Trimming took 1 base from V and 1 from J, leaving 9 bases between them. Germline loops: CDR1 LGHDT, CDR2 YNNKEL (reference sequence). The length of the CDR3 is 15 residues. CDR3 DNA: TGTGCCAGCAGCCAAGCGGGAACCCGCACAGATACGCAGTATTTT. Encoded protein: CASSQAGTRTDTQYF.

This clonotype showed up just a few times. The V and J genes are TRBV28 and TRBJ1-2, with D tentatively TRBD1 (6 bases). Trimming took 5 bases from V and 5 from J, leaving 21 bases between them. CDR1 is MDHEN and CDR2 is SYDVKM in the germline V gene. The CDR3 covers 16 residues. The CDR3 protein is CASSPPLGQRGYGYTF. The CDR3 nucleotides read TGTGCCAGCAGTCCGCCTCTAGGACAGCGCGGGTATGGCTACACCTTC.

This clonotype was picked up a small number of times. The rearrangement joins TRBV10-1 to TRBJ1-3, with D possibly TRBD1 on 6 matching bases. Germline V gives CDR1 WNHNN, CDR2 SYGVQD (reference sequence). The CDR3 contains 16 residues. Trimming left V 3 bases short and J 0 bases short, with 12 bases between. The CDR3 here is CASSDPGQTSGNTIYF. The DNA for the CDR3 is TGCGCCAGCAGTGACCCCGGACAGACCTCTGGAAACACCATATATTTT.

This clonotype was recorded a few times. Given the absence of the conserved phenylalanine or tryptophan at the CDR3 end, a read error is likely. The J gene is TRBJ2-5, the V gene TRBV3-1; D is undetermined. Germline assignment: CDR1 LGHDT and CDR2 YNNKEL (reference sequence). V was clipped by 6 bases and J by 2 bases, with 13 bases between them. CDR3 length equals 14 residues. In DNA, the CDR3 is TGTGCCAGCAGTGAGAGTTCTGGGCAAGAGACCCAGTACTCC. Residues: CASSESSGQETQYS.

This clonotype was recorded at least ten times. This sequence joins TRBV6-1 and TRBJ2-7, with 8 bases aligning to TRBD1. Germline V lookup: CDR1 MNHNS, CDR2 SASEGT. The V gene end was trimmed by 2 bases and the J gene end by 6 bases; junction bases not matched to a gene: 9. The CDR3 extends over 15 amino acids. The CDR3 reads CASSEKVDRVFEQYF. The DNA of the CDR3 is TGTGCCAGCAGTGAAAAGGTGGACAGGGTGTTCGAGCAGTACTTC.

The chain is built from TRBV20-1 and TRBJ1-2, with 9 positions matching TRBD1. With V trimmed by 0 bases and J by 4 bases, 6 bases remained unmatched. Germline V CDR1 and CDR2: DFQATT, SNEGSKA (reference sequence). CDR3 size: 15 residues. The CDR3 DNA is TGCAGTGCTAGAGACCCGGACAGGGGAAGCTATGGCTACACCTTC. Its protein is CSARDPDRGSYGYTF.

This clonotype has at least ten counts. The chain is built from TRBV7-2 and TRBJ1-2; D might be TRBD1 (5 bases). V lost 1 base and J 2 bases, leaving 8 bases between the germline ends. Germline values: CDR1 SGHTA, CDR2 FQGNSA. This CDR3 has 14 amino acids. CDR3 sequence: CASSLEGANYGYTF. CDR3 nucleotides: TGTGCCAGCAGCTTAGAAGGGGCCAACTATGGCTACACCTTC.

This clonotype was picked up many times. The V and J genes are TRBV5-1 and TRBJ1-3, with 7 bases matching TRBD1. Germline CDR1 SGHRS, CDR2 YFSETQ. This CDR3 has 15 residues. Trimming took 4 bases from V and 0 from J; bases not matched to a gene: 4. The CDR3 DNA reads TGCGCCAGCAGCCCGGGACAGCACTCTGGAAACACCATATATTTT. As protein: CASSPGQHSGNTIYF.

Ten or more counts support this clonotype. The CDR3 DNA reads TGTGCCAGCAGCACCCGCCGGGACAGCCTTAGCACAGATACGCAGTATTTT. Amino acid sequence: CASSTRRDSLSTDTQYF. The rearrangement links TRBV11-2 to TRBJ2-3, with 7 bases lining up with TRBD1. Germline V lookup: CDR1 SGHAT, CDR2 FQNNGV. V dropped 5 bases and J dropped 0; count of bases not matched to a gene: 11. The CDR3 spans 17 residues.

This clonotype was detected only a few times. V and J are TRBV6-2 or TRBV6-3 and TRBJ1-1; 8 positions match TRBD1. The germline CDR1 and CDR2 sequences are MNHEY and SVGEGT. The ends lost 6 bases at V and 7 bases at J; junction bases unmatched: 4. The CDR3 contains 12 residues. CDR3 nucleotides: TGTGCCAGCAGCGCCGACAGGGGTGAAGCTTTCTTT. Amino acid sequence: CASSADRGEAFF.

This clonotype was seen at least ten times. This chain connects TRBV15 to TRBJ2-5; possibly TRBD2 for D (6 bases). V lost 0 bases and J lost 5, with 16 bases in between. Germline assignment: CDR1 LNHNV and CDR2 YYDKDF (reference sequence). The CDR3 contains 16 residues. This CDR3 reads CATSRDLAGRRETQYF. The CDR3 DNA reads TGTGCCACCAGCAGAGATCTGGCGGGAAGGAGGGAGACCCAGTACTTC.

CDR3 residues: CASSLVRGTSGRIGELFF. The CDR3 DNA reads as TGTGCCAGCAGCTTAGTAAGAGGGACTAGCGGAAGGATCGGGGAGCTGTTTTTT. The chain couples TRBV11-2 to TRBJ2-2, with 11 bases lining up with TRBD2. The ends lost 1 base at V and 7 bases at J; junction bases unmatched: 11. Germline lookup yields CDR1 SGHAT and CDR2 FQNNGV. The CDR3 contains 18 residues. Supplemented by reference TRBV11-2 and TRBJ2-2, the full variable domain reads EAGVAQSPRYKIIEKRQSVAFWCNPISGHATLYWYQQILGQGPKLLIQFQNNGVVDDSQLPKDRFSAERLKGVDSTLKIQPAKLEDSAVYLCASSLVRGTSGRIGELFFGEGSRLTVL.

This clonotype was detected many times. J is TRBJ2-1 and V is TRBV30; no firm D call. Trimming removed 2 bases from V and 9 bases from J, with 5 bases in between. The CDR3 loop spans 10 amino acids. Germline V gene lookup returns CDR1 GTSNPN and CDR2 SVGIG (reference sequence). This CDR3 is CAWSTREQFF. CDR3 coding DNA: TGTGCCTGGAGTACGCGTGAGCAGTTCTTC.

This clonotype came up a few times. The J gene is TRBJ1-5, the V gene TRBV2; possible D gene TRBD1, 5 bases. In germline, CDR1 is SNHLY, CDR2 FYNNEI. V dropped 8 bases and J dropped 4 bases, with 12 bases sitting between them. The CDR3 sequence is 13 residues long. In nucleotides, the CDR3 is TGTGCCAGCGGCCCCCGACAGAATCAGCCCCAGCATTTT. Translating gives CASGPRQNQPQHF.